Presented here are 26 T cell receptor beta chains from one specimen sequenced in a study of cytomegalovirus exposure and HLA in healthy donors. Both 60 Vbeta primers and 13 Jbeta primers went into the PCR. Clones were read by immunoSEQ multiplex PCR, and TCRdb kept only the in-frame ones, dropping some. The repertoire holds around 92,000 clones, with about 70% as singletons. The sample taken for sequencing was PBMCs. These receptors came from a female donor in good health and CMV-seropositive.

The CDR3, as DNA: TGTGCCATCAGTGAGACACGCCAAACAGGGGGCGGACACGAGCAGTACTTC. Its protein is CAISETRQTGGGHEQYF. The chain recombines TRBV10-3 with TRBJ2-7, with 9 bases aligning to TRBD1. J was trimmed by 5 bases and V by 2 bases; bases with no gene match: 13. The CDR3 is 17 residues long. Germline CDR1 ENHRY, CDR2 SYGVKD.

The sample holds a few counts of this clone. V and J are TRBV7-2 and TRBJ1-3; 8 bases agree with TRBD1. Germline V gene lookup returns CDR1 SGHTA and CDR2 FQGNSA. J lost 2 bases, V lost 5 bases, and 8 bases had no gene match. The CDR3 spans 16 residues. CDR3 in DNA: TGTGCCAGCAGCCCCCGGACAGGGAAGGCTGGAAACACCATATATTTT. It specifies CASSPRTGKAGNTIYF.

Worth noting for this clone: The same CDR3 also results from other DNA sequences found in this sample. J is TRBJ1-2 and V is TRBV30; D remains unclear. Trimming removed 0 bases from V and 5 bases from J, with 7 bases in between. The germline V gene encodes CDR1 GTSNPN and CDR2 SVGIG (reference sequence). The CDR3 runs to 12 residues. CDR3 DNA sequence: TGTGCCTGGAGTGTGGGAGGGTATGGCTACACCTTC. Translated, it gives CAWSVGGYGYTF.

This chain uses TRBV19 with TRBJ2-2; D perhaps matches TRBD1 (6 bases). V dropped 5 bases and J dropped 4 bases, with 11 bases sitting between them. The CDR3 consists of 14 residues. Germline-derived CDR1 and CDR2 are LNHDA and SQIVND (reference sequence). As DNA, the CDR3 is TGTGCCAGTAGTCCGAGCAGGGGCACCGGGGAGCTGTTTTTT. It specifies CASSPSRGTGELFF.

The chain uses TRBV28 and TRBJ1-1; D unresolved. V was trimmed by 10 bases and J by 0 bases, leaving 18 bases between them. The CDR3 has 15 amino acids. CDR1 is MDHEN and CDR2 is SYDVKM in the germline V gene. CDR3 protein: CAISEGRAVNTEAFF. Here the CDR3 DNA reads TGTGCCATCTCGGAAGGGAGGGCGGTGAACACTGAAGCTTTCTTT.

This clone appeared a few times. The chain has TRBV29-1 and TRBJ2-7; D remains ambiguous. Trimming took off 5 bases at V and 4 bases at J, with 12 bases between the two ends. CDR1 and CDR2 (germline): SQVTM, ANQGSEA. This CDR3 spans 12 amino acids. The CDR3 protein is CSVSVGGYEQYF. In DNA form, the CDR3 reads TGCAGCGTTTCCGTCGGTGGTTACGAGCAGTACTTC.

The chain is built from TRBV6-6 and TRBJ1-5; D gene uncertain. Germline assignment: CDR1 MNHNY and CDR2 SVGAGI (reference sequence). The CDR3 length is 14 residues. Trimming left V 0 bases short and J 4 bases short, with 7 bases between. The CDR3 is CASSYSAKNQPQHF. For the CDR3, the DNA is TGTGCCAGCAGTTACTCGGCAAAAAATCAGCCCCAGCATTTT.

This chain joins TRBV6-5 and TRBJ1-4, with 7 bases aligning to TRBD1. Germline V gene data show CDR1 as MNHEY and CDR2 as SVGAGI. The CDR3 is 13 residues long. The J segment lost 4 bases and the V segment lost 8 bases, leaving 4 bases of the junction unmatched. CDR3 DNA: TGTGCCAGCTCCGGGACAGTTAATGAAAAACTGTTTTTT. Protein product: CASSGTVNEKLFF.

This clone came up a few times. The J gene is TRBJ2-7, the V gene TRBV28, with a possible D match to TRBD1 (5 bases). CDR1 MDHEN and CDR2 SYDVKM come from the germline V gene. The ends were cut back, 5 bases at V and 9 bases at J, with 11 bases in the middle. CDR3 length equals 11 residues. The CDR3 coding sequence is TGTGCCAGCAGTCGACAGCGCGTGCAGTACTTC. Translation: CASSRQRVQYF.

The chain recombines TRBV29-1 with TRBJ2-1; TRBD2 agrees at 11 bases. The CDR3 has 16 amino acids. Per the germline V gene, CDR1 is SQVTM and CDR2 is ANQGSEA. J lost 7 bases, V lost 6 bases, and 14 bases had no gene match. The CDR3 nucleotides are TGCAGCGTCCCTAGACTAGCGGGATTACGAGGGAATGAGCAGTTCTTC. This gives the protein CSVPRLAGLRGNEQFF.

This clone has more than one count but fewer than ten. V usage is TRBV4-3 and J usage is TRBJ2-3; D is unresolved. Germline loops: CDR1 LGHNA, CDR2 YSLEER. The CDR3 consists of 15 residues. V shed 4 bases and J shed 0 bases, with 11 bases lying between them. The CDR3 is CASSRTSGSTDTQYF. In DNA, the CDR3 is TGCGCCAGCAGCCGCACTTCCGGGAGCACAGATACGCAGTATTTT.

This chain joins TRBV9 and TRBJ2-5; possibly TRBD2 for D (7 bases). The CDR3 runs to 16 residues. V lost 6 bases to trimming and J lost 2 bases, with 20 bases between them. The germline V gene encodes CDR1 SGDLS and CDR2 YYNGEE. CDR3 in DNA: TGTGCCAGCAACTCCGGCGGCGGGGGCCGACAAGAGACCCAGTACTTC. It yields the protein CASNSGGGGRQETQYF.

V and J are TRBV18 and TRBJ2-7; 11 bases map to TRBD1. V gave up 1 base and J gave up 5 bases; unmatched junction bases: 4. In germline, CDR1 is KGHSH, CDR2 LQKENI. CDR3 size: 15 residues. The CDR3 loop reads CASSPRGTGGDEQYF. The CDR3 nucleotides are TGTGCCAGCTCACCACGGGGGACAGGGGGAGACGAGCAGTACTTC.

Only one count was recorded for this clone. This chain connects TRBV6-1 to TRBJ2-7; 7 nucleotides agree with TRBD2. CDR3 length equals 14 residues. Germline values: CDR1 MNHNS, CDR2 SASEGT. The V segment lost 10 bases and the J segment 2 bases; nucleotides outside the gene matches: 11. The CDR3 region is CATPRRDYPYEQYF. CDR3 coding DNA: TGTGCCACCCCAAGACGGGACTACCCCTACGAGCAGTACTTC.

This chain connects TRBV2 to TRBJ1-1; TRBD1 aligns across 9 bases. This CDR3 is built from 17 residues. J gave up 7 bases and V 6 bases, and 18 bases lay outside the gene matches. Germline V CDR1 and CDR2: SNHLY, FYNNEI. The CDR3 bases are TGTGCCAGCAGCCGCACCGGGACAGGGCGGGAAGGTAGTGAAGCTTTCTTT. Encoded protein: CASSRTGTGREGSEAFF.

The chain recombines TRBV5-1 with TRBJ1-3; no definite D call. Per germline, CDR1 SGHRS and CDR2 YFSETQ. This CDR3 has 13 residues. Trimming cost V 4 bases and J 8 bases, with 13 bases left between them. CDR3: CASSPRDADTIYF. CDR3 DNA: TGCGCCAGCAGCCCAAGAGACGCGGACACCATATATTTT. Complete variable domain (other parts from reference TRBV5-1 and TRBJ1-3): KAGVTQTPRYLIKTRGQQVTLSCSPISGHRSVSWYQQTPGQGLQFLFEYFSETQRNKGNFPGRFSGRQFSNSRSEMNVSTLELGDSALYLCASSPRDADTIYFGEGSWLTVV.

There are a few counts of this clone. This sequence joins TRBV14 and TRBJ2-7; possibly TRBD1 for D (5 bases). The CDR3 is 17 amino acids. V shed 0 bases and J shed 1 base, with 16 bases lying between them. The germline V gene has CDR1 SGHDN and CDR2 FVKESK. CDR3 DNA sequence: TGTGCCAGCAGCCAAGAAGTTCAGGGCCCTCTTTCCTACGAGCAGTACTTC. Its protein is CASSQEVQGPLSYEQYF.

The genes are TRBV27 and TRBJ1-6; a possible D gene is TRBD1 (5 bases). The CDR3 loop spans 15 amino acids. Germline V gene data show CDR1 as MNHEY and CDR2 as SMNVEV (reference sequence). V lost 6 bases, J lost 3 bases, and 12 bases lay in between. This CDR3 reads CASSQDRFYNSPLHF. DNA for the CDR3: TGTGCCAGCAGCCAAGACAGATTCTATAATTCACCCCTCCACTTT.

V is TRBV5-1 and J is TRBJ2-5, with 7 bases lining up with TRBD2. Germline V gene data show CDR1 as SGHRS and CDR2 as YFSETQ. Losses at the gene ends were 4 bases for V and 3 bases for J; bases not matched to a gene: 3. The CDR3 consists of 13 residues. CDR3 sequence (DNA): TGCGCCAGCAGCCTTCGGGAGGAAGAGACCCAGTACTTC. The encoded protein is CASSLREEETQYF. The full variable domain, its missing parts supplied by reference TRBV5-1 and TRBJ2-5, is KAGVTQTPRYLIKTRGQQVTLSCSPISGHRSVSWYQQTPGQGLQFLFEYFSETQRNKGNFPGRFSGRQFSNSRSEMNVSTLELGDSALYLCASSLREEETQYFGPGTRLLVL.

The V call is TRBV15, the J call TRBJ1-4; unclear D gene. The CDR3 extends over 14 amino acids. Germline CDR1 and CDR2: LNHNV and YYDKDF (reference sequence). Trimming took off 3 bases at V and 7 bases at J, with 12 bases between the two ends. In DNA, the CDR3 is TGTGCCACCAGCAGTTCAGTTGCGGGTGAAAAACTGTTTTTT. Translated, it gives CATSSSVAGEKLFF. The complete variable domain, with remaining parts taken from reference TRBV15 and TRBJ1-4, reads DAMVIQNPRYQVTQFGKPVTLSCSQTLNHNVMYWYQQKSSQAPKLLFHYYDKDFNNEADTPDNFQSRRPNTSFCFLDIRSPGLGDTAMYLCATSSSVAGEKLFFGSGTQLSVL.

This clone was observed once. V usage is TRBV7-3 and J usage is TRBJ1-3; perhaps TRBD1 as D (5 bases). The CDR3 covers 14 residues. V was trimmed by 1 base and J by 4 bases, leaving 8 bases between them. CDR1 is SGHTA and CDR2 is FQGTGA in the germline V gene. The CDR3 is CASSLNGGGNTIYF. DNA for the CDR3: TGTGCCAGCAGCTTAAATGGGGGGGGAAACACCATATATTTT.

This clone showed up just a few times. The gene calls are TRBV4-3 and TRBJ2-6; possibly TRBD1 for D (6 bases). V was cut by 0 bases and J by 4 bases, with 13 bases left in between. The CDR3 spans 17 residues. Germline CDR1 and CDR2: LGHNA and YSLEER. CDR3 amino acids: CASSQETGSEGANVLTF. The DNA of the CDR3 is TGCGCCAGCAGCCAAGAGACAGGTTCGGAAGGGGCCAACGTCCTGACTTTC.

The chain has TRBV19 and TRBJ2-7; 7 positions agree with TRBD1. There are 13 residues in the CDR3. Germline V lookup: CDR1 LNHDA, CDR2 SQIVND (reference sequence). V gave up 9 bases and J gave up 2 bases; unmatched junction bases: 7. CDR3 coding DNA: TGTGCCAGCGGACAGGACCTAGCCTACGAGCAGTACTTC. Protein: CASGQDLAYEQYF.

The V gene is TRBV4-3, the J gene TRBJ2-7; TRBD2 might be the D (5 bases). This CDR3 contains 15 residues. V was shortened by 1 base and J by 7 bases, with 17 bases between the two germline ends. Germline lookup yields CDR1 LGHNA and CDR2 YSLEER. CDR3 coding DNA: TGCGCCAGCAGCCAAGTCGGGCAGCGGAGTGCGGAGCAGTACTTC. This encodes CASSQVGQRSAEQYF.

V is TRBV9 and J is TRBJ2-1, with D possibly being TRBD2 (6 bases). Trimming cost V 1 base and J 6 bases, with 11 bases left between them. The V gene's germline CDR1 is SGDLS and CDR2 YYNGEE. The CDR3 is made up of 14 amino acids. The DNA for the CDR3 is TGTGCCAGCAGCGTACTAGCGCTGAGCAATGAGCAGTTCTTC. Protein product: CASSVLALSNEQFF.

The chain links TRBV5-1 to TRBJ1-6; D may be TRBD1 (5 bases). The germline gives CDR1 SGHRS, CDR2 YFSETQ. This CDR3 has 15 residues. V was pared by 4 bases and J by 4 bases, with 12 bases between. CDR3 sequence (DNA): TGCGCCAGCAGCGAGGGACTTTTGTATAATTCACCCCTCCACTTT. As protein: CASSEGLLYNSPLHF.